This TCR beta chain was sequenced during a study of Ad26.COV2.S vaccination and SARS-CoV-2 variants (dated by TCRdb to about 2021). About the investigation overall: Vaccine-arm donors were drawn from COV1001, a multicentre, randomized, double-blind, placebo-controlled phase I-IIa trial of Ad26.COV2.S in healthy adults. Ad26.COV2.S was administered intramuscularly at 5 x 10^10 or 1 x 10^11 viral particles, either as a single shot or as two shots given 56 days apart. TCRbeta repertoire sequencing served as the tool for gauging how specific and how broad the SARS-CoV-2-reactive T cell receptors were following Ad26.COV2.S vaccination. The TCR-sequenced set comprised around 30 samples: around 20 Ad26.COV2.S vaccine recipients, 5 placebo recipients and 8 SARS-CoV-2 convalescent individuals. Participants in the trial were split at random into five groups of five each, receiving low-dose or high-dose Ad26.COV2.S once or twice, or else placebo on both occasions. Investigators did not know the trial group allocation while performing experiments and assessing outcomes. Broader findings and caveats from the paper: Ad26.COV2.S recipients had higher spike-specific TCR breadth than placebo recipients (P = 0.0014). Vaccine and placebo recipients had similar non-spike TCR breadth, a finding consistent with the vaccine containing only spike. The authors noted that the TCR breadth and depth analyses may have underestimated total T cell responses. After vaccination, substantial breadth of spike-specific CD8+ and CD4+ T cell responses was reported. Comparing responses between vaccine doses or regimens was not something the study was powered to do.

Comments on this clone: Which antigen it targets is not known. Base qualities are not provided; no much larger clone lies one nucleotide away.

In the paper's terms, the treatment or condition label means: roughly 19 received Ad26.COV2.S at low or high dose, single or two shots; about 5 received placebo; per-sample allocation not given. Repertoires of vaccine and placebo recipients were sequenced from samples taken on day 63 after the first injection. Cohort 1b enrolled about two dozen adults aged 18-55 years at a single site in Boston, USA, between 29 July and 7 August 2020. Ad26.COV2.S consisted of a replication-incompetent adenovirus type 26 vector by which a prefusion-stabilized SARS-CoV-2 spike protein from the original Wuhan strain was expressed. V drops 2 bases and J drops 7 bases, leaving 20 bases in between. The germline V gene specifies SGHTA as CDR1 and FQGNSA as CDR2. The CDR3 has 17 amino acids, counting the end cysteine and phenylalanine. CDR3 DNA only is kept here, 51 bases in frame from base 1. The immunoSEQ Assay was the method used to sequence TCRbeta CDR3 regions. After extraction, genomic DNA underwent amplification by bias-controlled multiplex PCR, followed by high-throughput sequencing. The original methods were these. To quantify the absolute abundance of every unique TCRbeta CDR3 region, sequences were collapsed and filtered. T cell fraction was estimated by normalizing TCRbeta template counts to usable DNA, with usable DNA measured through amplification of reference genes found in all nucleated cells. Repertoire TCRs were annotated as SARS-CoV-2-specific when V gene, CDR3 amino acid sequence and J gene were exactly matched to a known reactive TCR set. The reference SARS-CoV-2 TCR set came from MIRA and was filtered for enrichment in COVID-19-positive ImmuneCODE repertoires, removing public or cross-reactive TCRs. Based on the MIRA antigens, annotated TCRs were further analysed at the level of specific ORF or position within ORF. Depth was the summed frequency of annotated unique rearrangements, while breadth was defined as annotated unique rearrangements over total unique productive rearrangements. Group comparisons of TCR breadth used two-sided Wilcoxon rank-sum tests. TCRdb stores this immuneACCESS table with in-frame sequences only. Part of the clones is absent; in the studies checked, under half of the shortfall reflects unresolved V genes, and no reason is known for the rest. V, J and clone size were drawn from that table, and D and trimming were deduced from the DNA. Counted in this sample were some 480,000 clones; around 85% of them appeared once. Around 13% of the sample is held by the ten biggest clonotypes.

The source was peripheral blood, collected in a trial of Ad26.COV2.S vaccine versus placebo. The clonotype originates from a person aged 18-60 years who received the Ad26.COV2.S COVID-19 vaccine or a placebo. Rearrangement joined TRBV7-2 to TRBJ1-4; perhaps TRBD1 is the D gene, with 5 bases matching. CDR3 protein: CASSLSPWWDEGEKLFF. The sequenced DNA is TGTGCCAGCAGCTTATCCCCATGGTGGGACGAGGGTGAAAAACTGTTTTTT.